A single T cell receptor beta chain is shown here with its context. The data derive from a study of blood T cell repertoires in COVID-19. The overall study: The United States, Italy and Spain supplied acute and convalescent COVID-19 samples.

The CDR3 length is 15 residues. V dropped 1 base and J dropped 0 bases, with 7 bases sitting between them. CDR1 and CDR2 from the germline V gene are MGHRA and YSYEKL. Source study methods: Reference gene primer amplification gave estimated nucleated cell counts. TCRdb's copy holds only in-frame clones and misses some; the assay was immunoSEQ multiplex PCR. From that table come the V and J calls and clone size; the DNA was used to work out D and trimming. The sample includes 150,000 to 190,000 clones, about 86% of them seen just once. Cohorts were determined from participant-reported clinical history.

Sequenced sample: PBMCs or T cells enriched from blood (not recorded which). The TCR comes from a man aged 45-65 years who had recovered from COVID-19. The gene calls are TRBV4-1 and TRBJ2-1, with unresolved D. DNA for the CDR3: TGCGCCAGCAGCCAAGGACAAAGCTCCTACAATGAGCAGTTCTTC. It is translated as CASSQGQSSYNEQFF.